This entry lists 23 T cell receptor beta chains sequenced from one sample in a study of PD-1 and CTLA-4 blockade in melanoma. This table comes from immunoSEQ multiplex PCR, and its TCRdb copy is limited to in-frame clones, with some not included. The repertoire has 30,000 to 35,000 clones, around 90% of them found once; the top ten carry 6.5% to 9.5%. This specimen was CD8+ T cells from peripheral blood, taken from a patient given anti-PD-1 treatment. The receptors derive from a human donor with melanoma.

The chain uses TRBV28 and TRBJ2-5; TRBD1 matches at 8 bases. The germline CDR1 and CDR2 sequences are MDHEN and SYDVKM. The CDR3 is made up of 15 amino acids. V shed 5 bases and J 2 bases; nucleotides not matched to a gene: 7. CDR3 amino acids: CASSPWDRLQETQYF. The CDR3 DNA reads as TGTGCCAGCAGTCCCTGGGACAGGCTACAAGAGACCCAGTACTTC.

The genes are TRBV9 and TRBJ2-5; the D gene could be TRBD1 or TRBD2 (6 bases each). Trimming shortened V by 2 bases and J by 2 bases, and 10 bases separated the two germline ends. The CDR3 is made up of 14 amino acids. Germline values: CDR1 SGDLS, CDR2 YYNGEE. CDR3 region: CASSVGGPQETQYF. Written as DNA, the CDR3 is TGTGCCAGCAGCGTTGGGGGGCCTCAAGAGACCCAGTACTTC.

The table lists this clone with a count of one. CDR3 protein: CASSEVGETQYF. In DNA, the CDR3 is TGTGCCAGCAGTGAAGTTGGAGAGACCCAGTACTTC. The rearrangement uses TRBV6-1 and TRBJ2-5; D is unresolved. The CDR3 is 12 residues long. CDR1 and CDR2 (germline): MNHNS, SASEGT. Trimming shortened V by 1 base and J by 4 bases, and 4 bases separated the two germline ends.

The chain carries TRBV30 and TRBJ1-4; D call uncertain. The CDR3 is made up of 12 amino acids. The V gene's germline CDR1 is GTSNPN and CDR2 SVGIG (reference sequence). V lost 5 bases to trimming and J lost 5 bases, with 9 bases between them. The DNA for the CDR3 is TGTGCCTGGGGAGGCGGGAATGAAAAACTGTTTTTT. Translation gives CAWGGGNEKLFF.

The rearrangement uses TRBV29-1 and TRBJ1-2; TRBD1 aligns across 9 bases. Germline V CDR1 and CDR2: SQVTM, ANQGSEA. This CDR3 spans 14 amino acids. J lost 5 bases, V lost 4 bases, and 8 bases had no gene match. The CDR3 loop reads CSVGRTGEAYGYTF. CDR3 in DNA: TGCAGCGTTGGTAGGACAGGGGAGGCGTATGGCTACACCTTC.

The genes are TRBV5-1 and TRBJ1-1, with D unresolved. The germline V gene encodes CDR1 SGHRS and CDR2 YFSETQ. CDR3 length: 13 residues. Trimming removed 4 bases at V and 2 bases at J, with 9 bases between. The CDR3 is CASSLTLNTEAFF. CDR3 bases: TGCGCCAGCAGCCTGACACTTAACACTGAAGCTTTCTTT. Full variable domain (remainder filled in from reference TRBV5-1 and TRBJ1-1): KAGVTQTPRYLIKTRGQQVTLSCSPISGHRSVSWYQQTPGQGLQFLFEYFSETQRNKGNFPGRFSGRQFSNSRSEMNVSTLELGDSALYLCASSLTLNTEAFFGQGTRLTVV.

The chain combines TRBV19 with TRBJ1-1, with D unclear. V lost 3 bases and J 6 bases, leaving 14 bases between the germline ends. Germline CDR1 and CDR2: LNHDA and SQIVND (reference sequence). This CDR3 comprises 14 residues. In nucleotides, the CDR3 is TGTGCCAGTAGTATCTCGGGGATCGGGCCTGAAGCTTTCTTT. Translation gives CASSISGIGPEAFF. The variable domain in full, with the rest retrieved from reference TRBV19 and TRBJ1-1, is DGGITQSPKYLFRKEGQNVTLSCEQNLNHDAMYWYRQDPGQGLRLIYYSQIVNDFQKGDIAEGYSVSREKKESFPLTVTSAQKNPTAFYLCASSISGIGPEAFFGQGTRLTVV.

For the CDR3, the DNA is TGTGCCAGCACCCCAATCCCTAGCGGGGGGTCTGACGAGCAGTACTTC. As protein: CASTPIPSGGSDEQYF. This chain connects TRBV7-9 to TRBJ2-7, with 11 bases fitting TRBD2. Germline CDR1 is SEHNR and CDR2 is FQNEAQ (reference sequence). After removal of 7 bases from V and 5 bases from J, the junction contained 13 bases not matched to a gene. The CDR3 runs to 16 residues. Full variable domain (remainder filled in from reference TRBV7-9 and TRBJ2-7): DTGVSQNPRHKITKRGQNVTFRCDPISEHNRLYWYRQTLGQGPEFLTYFQNEAQLEKSRLLSDRFSAERPKGSFSTLEIQRTEQGDSAMYLCASTPIPSGGSDEQYFGPGTRLTVT.

Comments on this clone: Germline and junction disagree at one end, which may indicate a read error. CDR3 bases: TGTGCCAGCAGTTTTTCAAAAGAGGTACATTTT. It is translated as CASSFSKEVHF. The gene calls are TRBV12-3 or TRBV12-4 and TRBJ1-3; unclear D gene. The CDR3 spans 11 residues.

CDR3 nucleotide sequence: TGTGCCAGCAGCGTCGGTCACTACAATGAGCAGTTCTTC. Its protein product is CASSVGHYNEQFF. The rearrangement links TRBV7-3 to TRBJ2-1; D is unclear. This CDR3 is built from 13 residues. The V gene lost 5 bases and the J gene lost 3 bases, with 8 bases spanning the gap. Germline CDR1 reads SGHTA; CDR2 reads FQGTGA.

V usage is TRBV30 and J usage is TRBJ2-7; TRBD1 might be the D (5 bases). In germline, CDR1 is GTSNPN, CDR2 SVGIG (reference sequence). This CDR3 is built from 14 residues. Between the trimmed V and J ends, which lost 1 base and 4 bases, there was a span of 14 bases. The CDR3 DNA follows: TGTGCCTGGAGTGGTGGACACCGAACGTACGAGCAGTACTTC. It specifies CAWSGGHRTYEQYF.

The chain combines TRBV6-5 with TRBJ2-5; D may be TRBD1 or TRBD2 (5 bases each). Germline V gives CDR1 MNHEY, CDR2 SVGAGI. This CDR3 contains 13 residues. V lost 7 bases and J 3 bases, leaving 12 bases between the germline ends. CDR3 DNA sequence: TGTGCCAGCACCCCGGGACCAGAAGAGACCCAGTACTTC. Protein product: CASTPGPEETQYF.

This clone was seen just once. The chain employs TRBV10-2 and TRBJ1-5; no reliable D call. Per the germline V gene, CDR1 is WSHSY and CDR2 is SAAADI. V was shortened by 5 bases and J by 4 bases, with 12 bases between the two germline ends. The CDR3 totals 14 residues. CDR3 residues: CASSQDGQNQPQHF. The CDR3 nucleotides are TGCGCCAGCAGTCAAGACGGTCAGAATCAGCCCCAGCATTTT.

The V and J genes are TRBV28 and TRBJ1-3; D remains ambiguous. Trimming removed 5 bases from V and 2 bases from J, with 7 bases in between. The germline gives CDR1 MDHEN, CDR2 SYDVKM. CDR3 length: 13 residues. The chain's CDR3 is CASSPGAGNTIYF. CDR3 coding DNA: TGTGCCAGCAGTCCAGGAGCTGGAAACACCATATATTTT. Full variable domain (missing parts from reference TRBV28 and TRBJ1-3): DVKVTQSSRYLVKRTGEKVFLECVQDMDHENMFWYRQDPGLGLRLIYFSYDVKMKEKGDIPEGYSVSREKKERFSLILESASTNQTSMYLCASSPGAGNTIYFGEGSWLTVV.

V is TRBV9 and J is TRBJ2-1; 7 bases are shared with TRBD2. This CDR3 is built from 12 residues. From germline, CDR1 is SGDLS and CDR2 YYNGEE. V trimming: 7 bases; J trimming: 6 bases; junction bases outside the gene matches: 4. DNA for the CDR3: TGTGCCAGCGCAACGGGAGGCAATGAGCAGTTCTTC. It specifies CASATGGNEQFF.

The genes are TRBV6-4 and TRBJ1-6; D is unresolved. The V gene lost 5 bases and the J gene lost 10 bases, with 6 bases spanning the gap. This CDR3 region has 11 residues. The germline V gene encodes CDR1 MRHNA and CDR2 SNTAGT. CDR3: CASSPRSPLHF. For the CDR3, the DNA is TGTGCCAGCAGTCCCCGATCACCCCTCCACTTT.

V gene TRBV2 combines with J gene TRBJ2-1, with 15 bases matching TRBD2. J lost 4 bases, V lost 3 bases, and 7 bases had no gene match. Per germline, CDR1 SNHLY and CDR2 FYNNEI. The CDR3 contains 18 residues. The CDR3 sequence: CASSEGLAGGTGYNEQFF. CDR3 nucleotide sequence: TGTGCCAGCAGTGAGGGACTAGCGGGAGGCACTGGGTACAATGAGCAGTTCTTC. Variable domain in full (rest from reference TRBV2 and TRBJ2-1): EPEVTQTPSHQVTQMGQEVILRCVPISNHLYFYWYRQILGQKVEFLVSFYNNEISEKSEIFDDQFSVERPDGSNFTLKIRSTKLEDSAMYFCASSEGLAGGTGYNEQFFGPGTRLTVL.

The V gene is TRBV7-8, the J gene TRBJ1-1; unclear D gene. This CDR3 contains 15 residues. CDR1 SGHVS and CDR2 FQNEAQ come from the germline V gene. The V end was cut by 0 bases, the J end by 2 bases, with 10 bases between. The CDR3 bases are TGTGCCAGCAGCTTAGCGGCCGGATATAACACTGAAGCTTTCTTT. Amino acid sequence: CASSLAAGYNTEAFF.

This chain links TRBV7-9 with TRBJ2-5, with TRBD1 identical over 9 bases. With V trimmed by 4 bases and J by 7 bases, 7 bases remained unmatched. Per the germline V gene, CDR1 is SEHNR and CDR2 is FQNEAQ (reference sequence). This CDR3 has 14 residues. The CDR3 loop is CASSSRQGVRTQYF. In nucleotides, the CDR3 is TGTGCCAGCAGCTCCCGACAGGGGGTGAGGACCCAGTACTTC.

V gene TRBV19 combines with J gene TRBJ2-7; no clear D gene. This CDR3 contains 13 residues. CDR1 and CDR2 (germline): LNHDA, SQIVND (reference sequence). V was trimmed by 5 bases and J by 2 bases, leaving 10 bases between them. CDR3 amino acids: CASSPLGTYEQYF. In DNA, the CDR3 is TGTGCCAGTAGTCCCCTCGGTACCTACGAGCAGTACTTC. Full variable domain (missing parts from reference TRBV19 and TRBJ2-7): DGGITQSPKYLFRKEGQNVTLSCEQNLNHDAMYWYRQDPGQGLRLIYYSQIVNDFQKGDIAEGYSVSREKKESFPLTVTSAQKNPTAFYLCASSPLGTYEQYFGPGTRLTVT.

The chain combines TRBV9 with TRBJ2-7, with D possibly being TRBD1 (5 bases). The CDR3 has 14 residues. Germline V lookup: CDR1 SGDLS, CDR2 YYNGEE. Trimming took off 3 bases at V and 0 bases at J, with 10 bases between the two ends. For the CDR3, the DNA is TGTGCCAGCAGCGAGGAACAGGCCTCCTACGAGCAGTACTTC. Translated, it gives CASSEEQASYEQYF. Supplemented by reference TRBV9 and TRBJ2-7, the full variable domain reads DSGVTQTPKHLITATGQRVTLRCSPRSGDLSVYWYQQSLDQGLQFLIQYYNGEERAKGNILERFSAQQFPDLHSELNLSSLELGDSALYFCASSEEQASYEQYFGPGTRLTVT.

The rearrangement links TRBV5-6 to TRBJ2-7; TRBD1 agrees at 12 bases. The V gene's germline CDR1 is SGHDT and CDR2 YYEEEE. CDR3 length: 14 amino acids. The trim removed 4 bases at V and 4 bases at J, leaving 3 bases unmatched. CDR3 protein: CASSPGQGAYEQYF. In DNA form, the CDR3 reads TGTGCCAGCAGCCCGGGACAGGGGGCATACGAGCAGTACTTC.

This rearrangement joins TRBV30 to TRBJ2-1; 7 bases map to TRBD2. Per germline, CDR1 GTSNPN and CDR2 SVGIG (reference sequence). CDR3 length: 15 residues. With 0 bases clipped from V and 7 bases from J, the junction kept 9 bases outside the gene matches. The CDR3 region has the DNA TGTGCCTGGAGTGTACTGGCGGGAGAAGGAAATGAGCAGTTCTTC. It specifies CAWSVLAGEGNEQFF.